The 25 T cell receptor beta chains listed next were all sequenced from one sample in a study of read filtering for tumor transcriptome and immune sequencing (dated by TCRdb to the early 2020s). The data were produced on an Illumina HiSeq 4000. The Immunoverse kit was used to build TCR libraries from 400 to 500 ng RNA, with molecular barcoded adaptors covering alpha/delta and beta/gamma chains. Starting from the raw public reads, TCRdb applied fastp trimming at Q25, assembled clones with MiXCR and retained in-frame beta chains. Merged by CDR3 protein, the rows form single entries marked with the most common genes and DNA. The sample table shows around 58,000 distinct CDR3 sequences, and more than 11% are seen once. The ten largest clones represent around 43% of the sample. Sequenced input: a population of CD138-negative cells sorted from bone marrow. The cell subset or site label, read with the paper, signifies: bone marrow mononuclear cells depleted of CD138+ plasma/myeloma cells by negative magnetic selection. The receptor source for this set is a donor aged 40 or over with multiple myeloma.

This clonotype has a count of ten or more. The DNA for the CDR3 is TGTGCCACCAGCAGAGATGAGGGGGTGGGGTACGAGCAGTACTTC. Translation gives CATSRDEGVGYEQYF. The chain has TRBV15 and TRBJ2-7; possible D gene TRBD1, 6 bases. The CDR3 has 15 amino acids. Germline CDR1 is LNHNV and CDR2 is YYDKDF (reference sequence). V was shortened by 0 bases and J by 4 bases, with 13 bases between the two germline ends.

This sequence joins TRBV28 and TRBJ2-1; D uncertain. This CDR3 region has 16 residues. V gave up 5 bases and J gave up 0 bases, with 14 bases separating them. In germline, CDR1 is MDHEN, CDR2 SYDVKM. In DNA form, the CDR3 reads TGTGCCAGCAGTCCCAGCGATTTGAGCTCCTACAATGAGCAGTTCTTC. This gives the protein CASSPSDLSSYNEQFF.

This clonotype was detected many times. Written as DNA, the CDR3 is TGTGCCAGCAGTTTAATGGAGTACGAGCAGTACTTC. Its translation is CASSLMEYEQYF. This chain joins TRBV28 and TRBJ2-7, with D unclear. This CDR3 is 12 amino acids long. V was shortened by 2 bases and J by 4 bases, with 6 bases between the two germline ends. From germline, CDR1 is MDHEN and CDR2 SYDVKM.

This clonotype showed up just a few times. The chain has TRBV7-2 and TRBJ2-3; D gene ambiguous. The germline V gene has CDR1 SGHTA and CDR2 FQGNSA. The germline V and J ends were trimmed by 2 bases and 1 base, with 4 bases remaining between them. The CDR3 length is 13 residues. CDR3 sequence: CASSLIGTDTQYF. In nucleotides, the CDR3 is TGTGCCAGCAGCTTAATAGGCACAGATACGCAGTATTTT. Variable domain in full (rest from reference TRBV7-2 and TRBJ2-3): GAGVSQSPSNKVTEKGKDVELRCDPISGHTALYWYRQSLGQGLEFLIYFQGNSAPDKSGLPSDRFSAERTGGSVSTLTIQRTQQEDSAVYLCASSLIGTDTQYFGPGTRLTVL.

As regards this clonotype: Since a much larger clone is just one base distant, this may be a read error. The V and J genes are TRBV12-3 or TRBV12-4 and TRBJ2-4; no clear D gene. The CDR3 loop spans 14 amino acids. Trimming left V 4 bases short and J 9 bases short, with 16 bases between. The CDR3 here is CASSSRVSRSIQYF. CDR3 nucleotides: TGTGCCAGCAGTTCCCGGGTCTCAAGGAGCATTCAGTACTTC.

This clonotype was recorded many times. V is TRBV29-1 and J is TRBJ2-1, with D perhaps TRBD2 (5 bases). V lost 4 bases and J lost 5, with 15 bases in between. Germline CDR1 and CDR2: SQVTM and ANQGSEA. The length of the CDR3 is 14 residues. In nucleotides, the CDR3 is TGCAGCGTTGTTACCAGCCGGGGAAACAATGAGCAGTTCTTC. Translation gives CSVVTSRGNNEQFF.

This clonotype was counted ten times or more. In DNA form, the CDR3 reads TGTGCCAGCAGCTATCTAGCGGGAGGTACCTACGAGCAGTACTTC. It codes for CASSYLAGGTYEQYF. The V gene is TRBV7-2, the J gene TRBJ2-7, with 11 bases aligning to TRBD2. The CDR3 spans 15 residues. Germline assignment: CDR1 SGHTA and CDR2 FQGNSA. With V trimmed by 4 bases and J by 2 bases, 4 bases remained unmatched. The full variable domain, completed using reference TRBV7-2 and TRBJ2-7, is GAGVSQSPSNKVTEKGKDVELRCDPISGHTALYWYRQSLGQGLEFLIYFQGNSAPDKSGLPSDRFSAERTGGSVSTLTIQRTQQEDSAVYLCASSYLAGGTYEQYFGPGTRLTVT.

The chain is built from TRBV28 and TRBJ2-7; no clear D gene. Deletions cut 5 bases from V and 3 bases from J, with 14 bases between. Per germline, CDR1 MDHEN and CDR2 SYDVKM. The CDR3 runs 14 residues. The CDR3 region has the DNA TGTGCCAGCAGTACCTCAAGGTCCCTCTACGAGCAGTACTTC. Residues: CASSTSRSLYEQYF. The variable domain in full, completed from reference TRBV28 and TRBJ2-7, reads DVKVTQSSRYLVKRTGEKVFLECVQDMDHENMFWYRQDPGLGLRLIYFSYDVKMKEKGDIPEGYSVSREKKERFSLILESASTNQTSMYLCASSTSRSLYEQYFGPGTRLTVT.

To note about this clonotype: Possible read error: a much larger clone is one base away. V usage is TRBV7-9 and J usage is TRBJ1-1; D is possibly TRBD1 (6 bases). The germline CDR1 and CDR2 sequences are SEHNR and FQNEAQ (reference sequence). CDR3 length equals 14 residues. Trimming left V 5 bases short and J 3 bases short, with 13 bases between. The CDR3 is CASSLWQGHTEAFF. In DNA, the CDR3 is TGTGCCAGCAGCCTCTGGCAGGGGCACACTGAAGCTTTCTTT.

In its sample, this clonotype was seen once. A much larger clone lies one base from this, so it may be a read error. The V call is TRBV27, the J call TRBJ1-5, with unresolved D. Trimming shortened V by 2 bases and J by 0 bases, and 11 bases separated the two germline ends. Germline V lookup: CDR1 MNHEY, CDR2 SMNVEV (reference sequence). The CDR3 spans 16 residues. DNA for the CDR3: TGTGCCAGCAGTTTAAGATTCACCTATAGCAATCAGCCCCAGCATTTT. Its translation: CASSLRFTYSNQPQHF.

This clonotype was observed at least ten times. The CDR3 spells CASSYSRRSANTGELFF. In nucleotides, the CDR3 is TGTGCCAGCAGTTACTCGCGGAGATCCGCGAACACCGGGGAGCTGTTTTTT. The chain is built from TRBV6-6 and TRBJ2-2; D uncertain. Germline V gene sequence: CDR1 MNHNY, CDR2 SVGAGI (reference sequence). Trimming removed 0 bases at V and 0 bases at J, with 11 bases between. The length of the CDR3 is 17 residues.

Comment on this clonotype: A much larger clone is a single base away; this may be a read error. The genes are TRBV10-1 and TRBJ2-4; the D gene is possibly TRBD2 (6 bases). Germline assignment: CDR1 WNHNN and CDR2 SYGVQD (reference sequence). CDR3 length: 15 residues. Here the CDR3 reads CASRESGRAKNIQYF. The CDR3 DNA is TGCGCCAGCAGGGAGTCGGGGAGGGCCAAAAACATTCAGTACTTC.

In this sample, this clonotype turned up many times. The rearrangement links TRBV7-9 to TRBJ2-1, with D unresolved. V lost 1 base and J lost 5, with 15 bases in between. Looked up from germline, CDR1 is SEHNR and CDR2 is FQNEAQ (reference sequence). The CDR3 sequence is 16 residues long. The CDR3 DNA follows: TGTGCCAGCAGCTTAGTCCTGGGTCAGGAGAACAATGAGCAGTTCTTC. Translated, it gives CASSLVLGQENNEQFF.

This clonotype was seen repeatedly, ten times or more. The rearrangement joins TRBV7-2 to TRBJ2-1; D is possibly TRBD1 (5 bases). The germline CDR1 and CDR2 sequences are SGHTA and FQGNSA. The CDR3 sequence is 14 residues long. V dropped 1 base and J dropped 3 bases, with 7 bases sitting between them. CDR3 coding DNA: TGTGCCAGCAGCTTAGATAGGGGCTACAATGAGCAGTTCTTC. Its translation is CASSLDRGYNEQFF.

This clonotype was recorded at least ten times. The rearrangement links TRBV7-2 to TRBJ2-7; possibly TRBD1 for D (6 bases). From germline, CDR1 is SGHTA and CDR2 FQGNSA. This CDR3 has 14 residues. Trimming took 5 bases from V and 7 from J, leaving 18 bases between them. The CDR3 spells CASSITGMGSEQYF. CDR3 DNA sequence: TGTGCCAGCAGCATAACAGGGATGGGATCTGAGCAGTACTTC.

This clonotype was seen a few times. The chain combines TRBV28 with TRBJ1-4; 9 bases fit TRBD1. The CDR3 totals 14 residues. Unmatched junction bases numbered 3, after V lost 2 bases and J lost 8 bases. Germline CDR1 reads MDHEN; CDR2 reads SYDVKM. The CDR3 DNA reads TGTGCCAGCAGTTTACCCGGGACAGGGGAAAAACTGTTTTTT. Protein product: CASSLPGTGEKLFF. Based on the CDR3 plus reference TRBV28 and TRBJ1-4, the full variable domain is DVKVTQSSRYLVKRTGEKVFLECVQDMDHENMFWYRQDPGLGLRLIYFSYDVKMKEKGDIPEGYSVSREKKERFSLILESASTNQTSMYLCASSLPGTGEKLFFGSGTQLSVL.

At least ten counts were recorded for this clonotype. The chain joins TRBV19 to TRBJ2-4, with D perhaps given as TRBD1 or TRBD2 (6 bases each). In germline, CDR1 is LNHDA, CDR2 SQIVND (reference sequence). This CDR3 region has 13 residues. Trimming shortened V by 11 bases and J by 2 bases, and 13 bases separated the two germline ends. This CDR3 is CAVLGGSKNIQYF. The CDR3 DNA reads TGTGCCGTCCTCGGGGGCTCCAAAAACATTCAGTACTTC.

This clonotype has at least ten counts. The chain couples TRBV12-3 or TRBV12-4 to TRBJ2-6; the D gene is possibly TRBD1 (5 bases). This CDR3 spans 15 amino acids. The V end was cut by 6 bases, the J end by 4 bases, with 13 bases between. The CDR3 protein is CASSITGDGANVLTF. The CDR3 DNA follows: TGTGCCAGCAGCATTACAGGCGACGGGGCCAACGTCCTGACTTTC.

At least ten counts were recorded for this clonotype. This rearrangement joins TRBV11-2 to TRBJ1-5; the D is unclear. This CDR3 region has 16 residues. The V gene lost 1 base and the J gene lost 0 bases, with 10 bases spanning the gap. Germline assignment: CDR1 SGHAT and CDR2 FQNNGV. This CDR3 is CASSLVVGFSNQPQHF. The CDR3, as DNA: TGTGCCAGCAGCTTAGTGGTTGGTTTTAGCAATCAGCCCCAGCATTTT. Based on the CDR3 plus reference TRBV11-2 and TRBJ1-5, the full variable domain is EAGVAQSPRYKIIEKRQSVAFWCNPISGHATLYWYQQILGQGPKLLIQFQNNGVVDDSQLPKDRFSAERLKGVDSTLKIQPAKLEDSAVYLCASSLVVGFSNQPQHFGDGTRLSIL.

Many counts were recorded for this clonotype. The rearrangement joins TRBV12-3 or TRBV12-4 to TRBJ2-3; 9 nucleotides line up with TRBD2. The CDR3 has 15 amino acids. V dropped 4 bases and J dropped 6; count of bases not matched to a gene: 8. The CDR3: CASSSVAGVGDTQYF. In nucleotides, the CDR3 is TGTGCCAGCAGTTCAGTAGCGGGAGTGGGCGATACGCAGTATTTT.

The V and J genes are TRBV4-3 and TRBJ2-7; TRBD2 agrees at 10 bases. The CDR3 contains 17 residues. The germline gives CDR1 LGHNA, CDR2 YSLEER. V dropped 1 base and J dropped 2; count of bases not matched to a gene: 8. The CDR3 sequence: CASSQVKGLAGAYEQYF. CDR3 in DNA: TGCGCCAGCAGCCAAGTTAAAGGCCTAGCGGGGGCCTACGAGCAGTACTTC.

This clonotype was seen repeatedly, ten times or more. The V and J genes are TRBV12-3 or TRBV12-4 and TRBJ2-5; D gene uncertain. The CDR3 loop spans 13 amino acids. Deletions cut 2 bases from V and 5 bases from J, with 9 bases between. Written as DNA, the CDR3 is TGTGCCAGCAGTTTATCTGGGGTGGAGACCCAGTACTTC. This gives the protein CASSLSGVETQYF.

About this clonotype: This may come from a read error, since a much larger clone is one base off. CDR3 sequence (DNA): TGTGCCAGCAGCTTAAGGGGGACTGCTATCGGTGGCTACACCTTC. Protein: CASSLRGTAIGGYTF. The chain has TRBV11-2 and TRBJ1-2; D possibly corresponds to TRBD1 (6 bases). With 2 bases removed from V and 7 bases from J, the gap between germline ends came to 17 bases. The CDR3 length is 15 residues. Per germline, CDR1 SGHAT and CDR2 FQNNGV.

This clonotype was recorded at least ten times. The chain joins TRBV30 to TRBJ2-5; TRBD2 matches 7 bases. This CDR3 comprises 14 residues. Germline CDR1 and CDR2: GTSNPN and SVGIG (reference sequence). V lost 5 bases to trimming and J lost 1 base; unmatched junction nucleotides: 7. The CDR3 region is CAWELATGQETQYF. CDR3 DNA sequence: TGTGCCTGGGAACTAGCGACGGGCCAAGAGACCCAGTACTTC.

This clonotype was seen only a few times. A much larger clonotype is one base distant, so this may be a read error. The CDR3 sequence: CASGLGLAGVNDEQLF. The CDR3, as DNA: TGTGCTAGTGGTTTGGGACTAGCGGGAGTGAATGATGAGCAGCTCTTC. The chain is built from TRBV12-5 and TRBJ2-1, with TRBD2 matching over 12 bases. CDR3 length: 16 amino acids. Germline loops: CDR1 LGHNT, CDR2 FRNRAP.